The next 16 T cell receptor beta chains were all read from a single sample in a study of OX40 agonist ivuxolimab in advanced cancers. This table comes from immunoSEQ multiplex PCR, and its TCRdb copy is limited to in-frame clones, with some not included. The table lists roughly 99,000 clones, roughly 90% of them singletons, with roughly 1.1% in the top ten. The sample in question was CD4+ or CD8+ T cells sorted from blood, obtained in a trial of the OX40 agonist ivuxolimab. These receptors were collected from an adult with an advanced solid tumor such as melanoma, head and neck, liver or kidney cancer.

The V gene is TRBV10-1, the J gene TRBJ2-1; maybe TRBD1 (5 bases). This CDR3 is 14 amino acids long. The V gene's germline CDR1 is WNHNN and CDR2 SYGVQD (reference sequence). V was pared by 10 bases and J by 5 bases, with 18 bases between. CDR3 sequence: CATSVGLGHNEQFF. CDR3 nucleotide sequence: TGCGCCACCTCCGTGGGTTTGGGGCACAATGAGCAGTTCTTC.

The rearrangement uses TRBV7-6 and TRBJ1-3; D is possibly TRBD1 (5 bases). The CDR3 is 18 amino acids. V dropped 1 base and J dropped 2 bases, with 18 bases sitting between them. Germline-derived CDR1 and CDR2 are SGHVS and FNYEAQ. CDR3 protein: CASSLEPQGRSTGNTIYF. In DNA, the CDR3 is TGTGCCAGCAGCTTAGAGCCCCAGGGTAGGAGCACTGGAAACACCATATATTTT. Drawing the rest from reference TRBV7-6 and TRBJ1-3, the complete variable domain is GAGVSQSPRYKVTKRGQDVALRCDPISGHVSLYWYRQALGQGPEFLTYFNYEAQQDKSGLPNDRFSAERPEGSISTLTIQRTEQRDSAMYRCASSLEPQGRSTGNTIYFGEGSWLTVV.

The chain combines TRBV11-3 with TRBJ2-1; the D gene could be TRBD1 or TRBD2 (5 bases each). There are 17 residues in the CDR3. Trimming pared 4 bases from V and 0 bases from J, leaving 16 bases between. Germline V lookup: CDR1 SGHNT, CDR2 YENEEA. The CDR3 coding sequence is TGTGCCAGCAGCTCTCCAATCGGGACCAGCTCCTACAATGAGCAGTTCTTC. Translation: CASSSPIGTSSYNEQFF.

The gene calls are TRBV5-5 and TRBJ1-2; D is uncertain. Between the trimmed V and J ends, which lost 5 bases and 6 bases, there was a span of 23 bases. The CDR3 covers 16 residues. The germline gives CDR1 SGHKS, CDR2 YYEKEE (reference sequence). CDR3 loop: CASRDRLEGSKHGYTF. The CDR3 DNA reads TGTGCCAGCAGGGATAGACTCGAGGGATCCAAGCATGGCTACACCTTC.

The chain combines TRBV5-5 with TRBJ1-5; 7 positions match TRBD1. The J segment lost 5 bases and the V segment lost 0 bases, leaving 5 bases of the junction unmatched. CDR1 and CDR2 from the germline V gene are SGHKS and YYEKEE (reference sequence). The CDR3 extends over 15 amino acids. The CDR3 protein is CASSLGVTGDQPQHF. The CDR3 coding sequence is TGTGCCAGCAGCTTGGGAGTAACAGGGGATCAGCCCCAGCATTTT. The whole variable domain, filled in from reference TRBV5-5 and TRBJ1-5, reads DAGVTQSPTHLIKTRGQQVTLRCSPISGHKSVSWYQQVLGQGPQFIFQYYEKEERGRGNFPDRFSARQFPNYSSELNVNALLLGDSALYLCASSLGVTGDQPQHFGDGTRLSIL.

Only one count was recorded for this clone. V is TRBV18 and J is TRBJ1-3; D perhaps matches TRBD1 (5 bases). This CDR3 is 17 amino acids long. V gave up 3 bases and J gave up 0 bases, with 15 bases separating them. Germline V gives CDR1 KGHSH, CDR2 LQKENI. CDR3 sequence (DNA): TGTGCCAGCTCACCGCGGGGAGAGGGACTCTCTGGAAACACCATATATTTT. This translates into CASSPRGEGLSGNTIYF.

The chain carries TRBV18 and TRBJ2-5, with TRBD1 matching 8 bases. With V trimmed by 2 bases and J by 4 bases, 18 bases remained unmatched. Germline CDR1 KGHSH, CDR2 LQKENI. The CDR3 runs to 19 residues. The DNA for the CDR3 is TGTGCCAGCTCACCATTTCGACAGGCGAGTTCAGGGGGCTCAGAGACCCAGTACTTC. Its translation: CASSPFRQASSGGSETQYF.

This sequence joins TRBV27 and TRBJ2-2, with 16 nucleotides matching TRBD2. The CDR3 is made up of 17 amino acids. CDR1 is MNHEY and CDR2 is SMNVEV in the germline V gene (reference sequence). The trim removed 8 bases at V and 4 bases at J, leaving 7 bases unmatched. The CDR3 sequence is CASGGLAGGPGTGELFF. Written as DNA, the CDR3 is TGTGCCAGCGGGGGACTAGCGGGAGGGCCGGGCACCGGGGAGCTGTTTTTT.

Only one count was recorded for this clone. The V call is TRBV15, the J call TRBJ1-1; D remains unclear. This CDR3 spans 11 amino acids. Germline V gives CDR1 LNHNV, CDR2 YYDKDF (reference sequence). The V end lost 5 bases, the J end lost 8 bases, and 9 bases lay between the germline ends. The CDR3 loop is CATSGQVEAFF. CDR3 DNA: TGTGCCACCAGCGGTCAGGTCGAAGCTTTCTTT.

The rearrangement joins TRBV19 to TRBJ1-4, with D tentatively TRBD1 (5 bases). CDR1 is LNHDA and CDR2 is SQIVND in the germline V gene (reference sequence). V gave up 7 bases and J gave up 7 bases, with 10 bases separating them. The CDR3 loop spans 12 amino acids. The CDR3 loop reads CASMQGREKLFF. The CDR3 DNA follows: TGTGCCAGTATGCAGGGTCGTGAAAAACTGTTTTTT.

Here the CDR3 reads CASSLVVSGNTIYF. In DNA, the CDR3 is TGTGCCAGCAGCTTGGTGGTCTCTGGAAACACCATATATTTT. The chain employs TRBV5-8 and TRBJ1-3; D is unresolved. The germline V gene encodes CDR1 SGHTS and CDR2 YDEGEE. Trimming left V 0 bases short and J 0 bases short, with 4 bases between. The CDR3 contains 14 residues.

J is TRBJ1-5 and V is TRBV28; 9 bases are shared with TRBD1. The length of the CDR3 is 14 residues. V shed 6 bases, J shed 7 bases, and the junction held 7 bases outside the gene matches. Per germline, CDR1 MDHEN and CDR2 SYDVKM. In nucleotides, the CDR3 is TGTGCCAGCAGGGACAGGGGCCCAGGACAGCCCCAGCATTTT. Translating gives CASRDRGPGQPQHF.

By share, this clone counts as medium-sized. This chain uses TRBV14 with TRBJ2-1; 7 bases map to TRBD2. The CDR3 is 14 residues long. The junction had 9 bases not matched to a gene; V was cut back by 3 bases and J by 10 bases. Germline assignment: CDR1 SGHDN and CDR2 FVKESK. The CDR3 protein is CASSHTGTTSEQFF. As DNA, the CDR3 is TGTGCCAGCAGCCATACCGGGACTACAAGCGAGCAGTTCTTC.

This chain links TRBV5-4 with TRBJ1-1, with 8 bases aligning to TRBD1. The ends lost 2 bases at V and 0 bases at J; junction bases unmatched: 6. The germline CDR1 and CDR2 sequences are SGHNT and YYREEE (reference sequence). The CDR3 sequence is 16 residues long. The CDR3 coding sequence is TGTGCCAGCAGCTTAAACGGACAGGGCCTGAACACTGAAGCTTTCTTT. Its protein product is CASSLNGQGLNTEAFF.

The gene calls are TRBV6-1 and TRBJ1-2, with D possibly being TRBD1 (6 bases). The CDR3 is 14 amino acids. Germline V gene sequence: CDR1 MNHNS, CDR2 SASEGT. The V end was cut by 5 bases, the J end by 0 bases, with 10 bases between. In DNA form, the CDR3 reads TGTGCCAGCAGTCTGGACAGTTCTAACTATGGCTACACCTTC. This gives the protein CASSLDSSNYGYTF.

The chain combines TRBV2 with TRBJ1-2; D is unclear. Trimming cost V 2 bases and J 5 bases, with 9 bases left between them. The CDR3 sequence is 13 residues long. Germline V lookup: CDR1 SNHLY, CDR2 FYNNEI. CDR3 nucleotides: TGTGCCAGCAGTGAATCCGTCACGTATGGCTACACCTTC. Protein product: CASSESVTYGYTF. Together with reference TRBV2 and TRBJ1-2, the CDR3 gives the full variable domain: EPEVTQTPSHQVTQMGQEVILRCVPISNHLYFYWYRQILGQKVEFLVSFYNNEISEKSEIFDDQFSVERPDGSNFTLKIRSTKLEDSAMYFCASSESVTYGYTFGSGTRLTVV.